The clone carrying this T cell receptor (beta chain) was detected only once. Its specificity is not known. Germline V gene sequence: CDR1 SNHLY, CDR2 FYNNEI. CDR3 size: 18 residues. J gave up 3 bases and V 6 bases, and 10 bases lay outside the gene matches. This sample is drawn from a study of T cell responses to AZD1222 COVID-19 vaccine. TCRdb's copy holds only in-frame clones and misses some; the assay was immunoSEQ multiplex PCR. This sample yields 95,000 to 150,000 clones, of which 92% are seen a single time; approximately 1% belongs to the top ten. Study results and limitations: Females made up more of the donors, who were largely white British, and clonal diversity may have come out too low. As reported, nearly half of all spike-specific TCRs target variant regions that are unmutated.

Sequenced material: peripheral blood, taken on day 0 of AZD1222 vaccination. The clonotype originates from an adult in good health. This sequence joins TRBV2 and TRBJ2-3; 15 bases align to TRBD2. CDR3 protein: CASRVPRTSGRGTDTQYF. In DNA form, the CDR3 reads TGTGCCAGCAGGGTACCTAGGACTAGCGGGAGGGGAACAGATACGCAGTATTTT.